What follows are 15 T cell receptor beta chains derived from one specimen sequenced in a study of cytomegalovirus exposure and HLA in healthy donors. The table came from immunoSEQ multiplex PCR; TCRdb's copy has only in-frame clones and leaves some out. The sample includes fewer than 75,000 clones, 94% of them seen just once. The sequenced material came from PBMCs. The receptors were sampled from a woman between 18 and 29 years old in good health and CMV-seropositive.

The chain links TRBV5-1 to TRBJ2-1, with TRBD2 matching 7 bases. The CDR3 is made up of 14 amino acids. CDR1 SGHRS and CDR2 YFSETQ come from the germline V gene. V shed 4 bases and J 9 bases; nucleotides not matched to a gene: 10. The CDR3 DNA reads TGCGCCAGCAGCCCCTCGGCGGGAGAAATTGAGCAGTTCTTC. It specifies CASSPSAGEIEQFF.

The gene calls are TRBV19 and TRBJ1-5; 7 bases fit TRBD1. The CDR3 runs 13 residues. The germline V gene has CDR1 LNHDA and CDR2 SQIVND (reference sequence). The V segment lost 9 bases and the J segment 7 bases; nucleotides outside the gene matches: 9. In nucleotides, the CDR3 is TGTGCCAGCAAAGGGACAGACATGCAGCCCCAGCATTTT. Translating gives CASKGTDMQPQHF.

The V and J genes are TRBV5-1 and TRBJ2-5, with D maybe TRBD2 (7 bases). Germline assignment: CDR1 SGHRS and CDR2 YFSETQ. The V and J ends lost 4 bases and 5 bases respectively, with 12 bases between them. CDR3 length: 13 residues. The CDR3 DNA reads TGCGCCAGCAGCGGGGGGGCCTCGGAGACCCAGTACTTC. Translating gives CASSGGASETQYF.

V is TRBV6-4 and J is TRBJ2-7; TRBD2 is a possible D gene (7 bases). Germline V gene data show CDR1 as MRHNA and CDR2 as SNTAGT. With 9 bases removed from V and 6 bases from J, the gap between germline ends came to 21 bases. The CDR3 covers 14 residues. The CDR3 nucleotides are TGTGCCAGTAATGAGGGGGGAGGGCCTCTCGAGCAGTACTTC. This gives the protein CASNEGGGPLEQYF.

V is TRBV6-4 and J is TRBJ2-3, with a possible D match to TRBD1 (5 bases). This CDR3 comprises 15 residues. V lost 0 bases to trimming and J lost 2 bases, with 9 bases between them. Germline V gene sequence: CDR1 MRHNA, CDR2 SNTAGT. The CDR3 sequence is CASSDSGHFTDTQYF. The CDR3 bases are TGTGCCAGCAGTGACTCAGGACATTTCACAGATACGCAGTATTTT.

J is TRBJ2-7 and V is TRBV11-2, with TRBD1 matching 8 bases. There are 16 residues in the CDR3. Germline V gene data show CDR1 as SGHAT and CDR2 as FQNNGV. Trimming at V came to 5 bases and at J to 5 bases, leaving 14 bases not matched to a gene. CDR3 sequence (DNA): TGTGCCAGCAGCCCCCGACAGGGGATTAAGAAGAACGAGCAGTACTTC. Residues: CASSPRQGIKKNEQYF.

The V call is TRBV4-3, the J call TRBJ2-2; the match to TRBD2 covers 14 bases. Per germline, CDR1 LGHNA and CDR2 YSLEER. The J segment lost 7 bases and the V segment lost 2 bases, leaving 12 bases of the junction unmatched. This CDR3 has 19 amino acids. The chain's CDR3 is CASSQQTSGGAFQVGELFF. The CDR3 DNA follows: TGCGCCAGCAGCCAACAGACTAGCGGGGGGGCCTTCCAGGTCGGGGAGCTGTTTTTT.

The V call is TRBV5-8, the J call TRBJ2-3, with TRBD1 identical over 10 bases. The CDR3 runs to 14 residues. V shed 3 bases, J shed 3 bases, and the junction held 1 base outside the gene matches. Germline V gene data show CDR1 as SGHTS and CDR2 as YDEGEE. As DNA, the CDR3 is TGTGCCAGCAGCTGGGACAGGGGAACAGATACGCAGTATTTT. Encoded protein: CASSWDRGTDTQYF.

The chain carries TRBV28 and TRBJ2-5, with 9 nucleotides matching TRBD1. The CDR3 runs to 16 residues. V shed 5 bases and J 4 bases; nucleotides not matched to a gene: 11. The germline CDR1 and CDR2 sequences are MDHEN and SYDVKM. The CDR3 nucleotides read TGTGCCAGCAGTCCGATACTACAGGGGGCTCCAGAGACCCAGTACTTC. Translation: CASSPILQGAPETQYF.

This chain connects TRBV7-9 to TRBJ2-1; 10 nucleotides match TRBD2. Germline loops: CDR1 SEHNR, CDR2 FQNEAQ (reference sequence). V shed 7 bases, J shed 8 bases, and the junction held 8 bases outside the gene matches. The CDR3 loop spans 14 amino acids. Written as DNA, the CDR3 is TGTGCCAGCAAGCGGGAGGGGGTACGCTATGAGCAGTTCTTC. It specifies CASKREGVRYEQFF.

This chain uses TRBV29-1 with TRBJ2-3; D is ambiguous. The CDR3 spans 10 residues. From germline, CDR1 is SQVTM and CDR2 ANQGSEA. V lost 4 bases, J lost 8 bases, and 7 bases lay in between. The CDR3 spells CSVVKATQYF. DNA for the CDR3: TGCAGCGTTGTAAAAGCTACGCAGTATTTT.

The genes are TRBV7-2 and TRBJ2-2, with 13 bases aligning to TRBD2. Germline values: CDR1 SGHTA, CDR2 FQGNSA. CDR3 length: 16 amino acids. V shed 5 bases and J 4 bases; nucleotides not matched to a gene: 4. The CDR3: CASSPGLAGVTGELFF. CDR3 coding DNA: TGTGCCAGCAGCCCCGGACTAGCGGGGGTCACCGGGGAGCTGTTTTTT.

The V gene is TRBV27, the J gene TRBJ2-7, with D possibly matching TRBD1 (6 bases). The CDR3 is 14 amino acids. V gave up 3 bases and J gave up 6 bases, with 15 bases separating them. Germline CDR1 MNHEY, CDR2 SMNVEV (reference sequence). The CDR3: CASSLASGGSEQYF. As DNA, the CDR3 is TGTGCCAGCAGTTTGGCGTCTGGGGGCTCCGAGCAGTACTTC.

The table lists this clone with a few counts. The chain couples TRBV5-6 to TRBJ1-2; D might be TRBD1 (5 bases). The CDR3 spans 13 residues. Between the trimmed V and J ends, which lost 0 bases and 3 bases, there was a span of 6 bases. CDR1 is SGHDT and CDR2 is YYEEEE in the germline V gene. The DNA of the CDR3 is TGTGCCAGCAGCTTGGGACAGCACTATGGCTACACCTTC. Translating it yields CASSLGQHYGYTF.

This rearrangement joins TRBV4-2 to TRBJ2-7; no clear D. This CDR3 region has 19 residues. Germline CDR1 and CDR2: LGHNA and YNFKEQ. Trimming left V 0 bases short and J 3 bases short, with 24 bases between. CDR3 sequence: CASSQEGGRSASVYYEQYF. CDR3 nucleotides: TGTGCCAGCAGCCAAGAAGGTGGTAGAAGCGCGTCCGTCTACTACGAGCAGTACTTC.